A single sample gave rise to the 15 T cell receptor beta chains below, sequenced in a study of OX40 agonist ivuxolimab in advanced cancers. Generated by immunoSEQ multiplex PCR, the TCRdb table keeps only in-frame clones and is missing some. The top ten hold under 25% of the sample, which has about 37,000 clones, roughly 80% seen once. Sequences were derived from CD4+ or CD8+ T cells sorted from blood, sampled in a trial of the OX40 agonist ivuxolimab. These receptors were collected from an adult with an advanced solid tumor such as melanoma, head and neck, liver or kidney cancer.

This chain joins TRBV28 and TRBJ2-1, with no clear D. The V end lost 6 bases, the J end lost 6 bases, and 9 bases lay between the germline ends. The CDR3 length is 12 residues. CDR1 is MDHEN and CDR2 is SYDVKM in the germline V gene. The CDR3: CASSLYLNEQFF. The CDR3, as DNA: TGTGCCAGCAGCCTTTATCTCAATGAGCAGTTCTTC.

This chain links TRBV7-9 with TRBJ2-3; weak D call: TRBD2 (6 bases). CDR1 SEHNR and CDR2 FQNEAQ come from the germline V gene (reference sequence). The CDR3 consists of 13 residues. The V end lost 8 bases, the J end lost 3 bases, and 12 bases lay between the germline ends. In DNA, the CDR3 is TGTGCCAGCGGGGGACTGATAACAGATACGCAGTATTTT. Translation gives CASGGLITDTQYF.

The chain employs TRBV5-1 and TRBJ1-1; a weak D match, TRBD1 (6 bases). CDR3 length equals 13 residues. V lost 0 bases, J lost 9 bases, and 12 bases lay in between. Germline CDR1 SGHRS, CDR2 YFSETQ. DNA of the CDR3: TGCGCCAGCAGCTTGGCGGCGGACAGACAAGCTTTCTTT. Residues: CASSLAADRQAFF.

The chain couples TRBV4-1 to TRBJ2-2, with TRBD2 matching over 10 bases. The CDR3 contains 17 residues. J lost 6 bases, V lost 1 base, and 8 bases had no gene match. The germline CDR1 and CDR2 sequences are MGHRA and YSYEKL. CDR3 amino acids: CASSQGASGGASGELFF. The CDR3 DNA sequence: TGCGCCAGCAGCCAAGGGGCAAGCGGGGGGGCCTCCGGGGAGCTGTTTTTT.

This clone was seen more than once but under ten times. The V call is TRBV4-1, the J call TRBJ2-1; 11 nucleotides match TRBD2. Germline V gene sequence: CDR1 MGHRA, CDR2 YSYEKL. There are 15 residues in the CDR3. With V trimmed by 4 bases and J by 5 bases, 4 bases remained unmatched. The CDR3 DNA follows: TGCGCCAGCAGCCCTTCGGGACTAGCGGACAATGAGCAGTTCTTC. It yields the protein CASSPSGLADNEQFF.

As regards this clone: The sample holds other DNA sequences that translate to the same CDR3. The chain couples TRBV19 to TRBJ1-1; 8 bases line up with TRBD1. Germline assignment: CDR1 LNHDA and CDR2 SQIVND (reference sequence). The CDR3 extends over 13 amino acids. V shed 3 bases and J 5 bases; nucleotides not matched to a gene: 2. CDR3 DNA sequence: TGTGCCAGTAGTATCACAGGGGGGACTGAAGCTTTCTTT. Amino acid sequence: CASSITGGTEAFF.

This CDR3 reads CSASTGTGTEAFF. The CDR3 bases are TGCAGCGCCTCGACAGGGACGGGCACTGAAGCTTTCTTT. V gene TRBV29-1 combines with J gene TRBJ1-1; 7 bases align to TRBD1. Germline V lookup: CDR1 SQVTM, CDR2 ANQGSEA. This CDR3 region has 13 residues. J gave up 4 bases and V 7 bases, and 9 bases lay outside the gene matches.

This clone has only one observation. The V gene is TRBV28, the J gene TRBJ2-7, with D possibly being TRBD1 (5 bases). V shed 3 bases and J shed 2 bases, with 11 bases lying between them. Germline V lookup: CDR1 MDHEN, CDR2 SYDVKM. There are 14 residues in the CDR3. CDR3 in amino acids: CASSFSQDPYEQYF. The CDR3 coding sequence is TGTGCCAGCAGTTTTTCACAGGACCCCTACGAGCAGTACTTC.

The V call is TRBV4-3, the J call TRBJ2-7; 7 positions agree with TRBD2. In germline, CDR1 is LGHNA, CDR2 YSLEER. This CDR3 comprises 17 residues. Trimming at V came to 0 bases and at J to 2 bases, leaving 10 bases not matched to a gene. CDR3 region: CASSQEAGARVTYEQYF. The CDR3, as DNA: TGCGCCAGCAGCCAAGAGGCGGGAGCCAGGGTGACCTACGAGCAGTACTTC.

This chain links TRBV11-1 with TRBJ2-6; maybe TRBD2 (6 bases). The CDR3 consists of 16 residues. V lost 1 base to trimming and J lost 2 bases, with 9 bases between them. Germline V CDR1 and CDR2: SGHAT, FQDESV (reference sequence). The DNA of the CDR3 is TGTGCCAGCAGCTTAGTTGCGGGAACTGGGGCCAACGTCCTGACTTTC. This translates into CASSLVAGTGANVLTF.

This chain links TRBV4-1 with TRBJ2-1; the match to TRBD2 covers 12 bases. After removal of 1 base from V and 8 bases from J, the junction contained 3 bases not matched to a gene. Per germline, CDR1 MGHRA and CDR2 YSYEKL. The CDR3 has 15 residues. In nucleotides, the CDR3 is TGCGCCAGCAGCCAAGGACTAGCGGGAGTATATGAGCAGTTCTTC. It encodes CASSQGLAGVYEQFF.

This chain links TRBV28 with TRBJ2-3, with D maybe TRBD2 (5 bases). V was clipped by 2 bases and J by 6 bases, with 15 bases between them. The germline gives CDR1 MDHEN, CDR2 SYDVKM. The CDR3 spans 15 residues. Here the CDR3 DNA reads TGTGCCAGCAGTTTAACGGGGTTGGTGTCGGATACGCAGTATTTT. Translating gives CASSLTGLVSDTQYF.

The DNA for the CDR3 is TGCGCCAGCAGCTTATCGGATTACAATGAGCAGTTCTTC. Translated, it gives CASSLSDYNEQFF. The chain uses TRBV5-1 and TRBJ2-1; D call uncertain. V was cut by 2 bases and J by 4 bases, with 7 bases left in between. Germline CDR1 is SGHRS and CDR2 is YFSETQ. This CDR3 contains 13 residues.

This chain joins TRBV7-9 and TRBJ1-3; 9 positions match TRBD1. The V segment lost 3 bases and the J segment 8 bases; nucleotides outside the gene matches: 8. This CDR3 spans 15 amino acids. Germline-derived CDR1 and CDR2 are SEHNR and FQNEAQ (reference sequence). This CDR3 reads CASSLVLGQGHTIYF. Here the CDR3 DNA reads TGTGCCAGCAGCTTGGTTTTGGGACAGGGCCACACCATATATTTT.

The chain uses TRBV19 and TRBJ1-5, with 11 positions matching TRBD1. Trimming took 5 bases from V and 4 from J; bases not matched to a gene: 7. Germline CDR1 is LNHDA and CDR2 is SQIVND (reference sequence). CDR3 size: 16 residues. The CDR3 protein is CASSRGDRGLNQPQHF. CDR3 bases: TGTGCCAGTAGTCGGGGGGACAGGGGGTTAAATCAGCCCCAGCATTTT.